The 21 T cell receptor beta chains given below trace back to one sample, sequenced in a study. Each CDR3 protein is one row after TCRdb ran MiXCR on the 5' RACE reads. Here the sample spans 35,000 to 50,000 distinct CDR3 sequences, about 20% being singletons. The sorted Tregs were CD4+CD25+CD127-/low cells. The specimen sequenced was Tregs sorted from blood. The receptors shown here come from a female donor with breast cancer.

This clonotype was recorded a few times. The CDR3 nucleotides read TGTGCCAGCAGGGCCGATCTGGAGGAGGTTTGGAATGAGCAGTTCTTC. It yields the protein CASRADLEEVWNEQFF. The rearrangement uses TRBV5-4 and TRBJ2-1; possible D gene TRBD2, 5 bases. V was pared by 5 bases and J by 7 bases, with 22 bases between. Germline V gives CDR1 SGHNT, CDR2 YYREEE (reference sequence). CDR3 length equals 16 residues.

About this clonotype: Possible read error: a much larger clone is one base away. The V gene is TRBV7-9, the J gene TRBJ2-2, with a possible D match to TRBD1 (7 bases). The CDR3 length is 15 residues. Germline CDR1 is SEHNR and CDR2 is FQNEAQ (reference sequence). The CDR3 nucleotides read TGTGCCAGCAGCGCTACAGGGGTTCGTTCCGGGGGGCTGTTTTTT. It translates to CASSATGVRSGGLFF.

The chain has TRBV30 and TRBJ1-5, with D hard to call. Per germline, CDR1 GTSNPN and CDR2 SVGIG (reference sequence). With 0 bases removed from V and 6 bases from J, the gap between germline ends came to 9 bases. The CDR3 consists of 13 residues. The DNA of the CDR3 is TGTGCCTGGAGTGTCGCAGGTCTTCAGCCCCAGCATTTT. This sequence encodes CAWSVAGLQPQHF.

This clonotype was seen repeatedly, ten times or more. The chain couples TRBV5-1 to TRBJ2-7; D perhaps matches TRBD2 (6 bases). Germline CDR1 SGHRS, CDR2 YFSETQ. The CDR3 sequence is 15 residues long. Trimming left V 2 bases short and J 2 bases short, with 14 bases between. CDR3 region: CASSFLTEGAYEQYF. For the CDR3, the DNA is TGCGCCAGCAGCTTTCTAACGGAGGGCGCCTACGAGCAGTACTTC.

This clonotype was seen only a few times. The genes are TRBV7-9 and TRBJ2-1; 10 positions agree with TRBD1. CDR3 length: 19 amino acids. Germline loops: CDR1 SEHNR, CDR2 FQNEAQ (reference sequence). The V and J ends lost 5 bases and 6 bases, in that order; junction bases with no gene match: 19. The CDR3 DNA follows: TGTGCCAGCAGCCCGCGAGGGGGACAGGGGTGGTGGTCGGGCAATGAGCAGTTCTTC. Protein: CASSPRGGQGWWSGNEQFF.

The chain has TRBV7-3 and TRBJ2-1, with D perhaps TRBD1 or TRBD2 (5 bases each). CDR1 and CDR2 from the germline V gene are SGHTA and FQGTGA. Trimming cost V 5 bases and J 9 bases, with 17 bases left between them. The CDR3 loop spans 14 amino acids. The CDR3 protein is CASSPQGGGGEQFF. CDR3 bases: TGTGCCAGCAGCCCGCAGGGTGGAGGCGGTGAGCAGTTCTTC.

This rearrangement joins TRBV28 to TRBJ2-5, with 7 bases identical to TRBD2. V gave up 6 bases and J gave up 5 bases; unmatched junction bases: 18. This CDR3 is built from 17 residues. The V gene's germline CDR1 is MDHEN and CDR2 SYDVKM. CDR3: CASSFSGGLTFDETQYF. The CDR3 DNA is TGTGCCAGCAGCTTTTCCGGGGGGTTGACCTTCGACGAGACCCAGTACTTC.

The chain joins TRBV6-1 to TRBJ2-3; the match to TRBD1 covers 7 bases. Germline lookup yields CDR1 MNHNS and CDR2 SASEGT. The CDR3 covers 14 residues. Trimming cost V 1 base and J 9 bases; bases outside gene matches: 7. CDR3 loop: CASSEGPGGGTQYF. Here the CDR3 DNA reads TGTGCCAGCAGTGAAGGGCCAGGGGGTGGCACGCAGTATTTT.

This clonotype was counted ten times or more. The chain has TRBV27 and TRBJ2-3; TRBD2 matches at 9 bases. Germline assignment: CDR1 MNHEY and CDR2 SMNVEV (reference sequence). V lost 6 bases and J lost 0; bases outside the gene matches: 4. The CDR3 has 15 amino acids. The CDR3 spells CASRPSGISTDTQYF. The CDR3 region has the DNA TGTGCCAGCAGGCCTAGCGGGATTAGCACAGATACGCAGTATTTT.

Ten or more counts support this clonotype. J is TRBJ1-1 and V is TRBV27, with 7 bases fitting TRBD1. V shed 0 bases and J 9 bases; nucleotides not matched to a gene: 4. Germline values: CDR1 MNHEY, CDR2 SMNVEV (reference sequence). This CDR3 has 13 amino acids. The CDR3 protein is CASSLSQGTQAFF. As DNA, the CDR3 is TGTGCCAGCAGTTTATCACAGGGGACCCAAGCTTTCTTT.

The chain is built from TRBV10-2 and TRBJ1-4; D is possibly TRBD1 (5 bases). Germline assignment: CDR1 WSHSY and CDR2 SAAADI. CDR3 size: 13 residues. V was shortened by 8 bases and J by 8 bases, with 15 bases between the two germline ends. The CDR3, as DNA: TGCGCCAGCCGGGCAGGGAGGATCGAAAAACTGTTTTTT. Its protein is CASRAGRIEKLFF.

This clonotype was recorded a few times. The V call is TRBV28, the J call TRBJ2-1; 11 bases fit TRBD2. From germline, CDR1 is MDHEN and CDR2 SYDVKM. The CDR3 loop spans 16 amino acids. With V trimmed by 5 bases and J by 6 bases, 9 bases remained unmatched. In DNA form, the CDR3 reads TGTGCCAGCAGTCCGACTAGCGGGAAGCGGATCAATGAGCAGTTCTTC. Protein: CASSPTSGKRINEQFF.

In this sample, this clonotype turned up many times. This chain joins TRBV20-1 and TRBJ1-1; 8 nucleotides align to TRBD1. J was trimmed by 0 bases and V by 4 bases; bases with no gene match: 7. The V gene's germline CDR1 is DFQATT and CDR2 SNEGSKA (reference sequence). The length of the CDR3 is 15 residues. CDR3 sequence reads: CSATDRVRMNTEAFF. The CDR3 DNA sequence: TGCAGTGCTACGGACAGGGTGAGGATGAACACTGAAGCTTTCTTT.

Of note for this clonotype: The junction differs from germline at one of its ends, possibly a read error. The chain carries TRBV4-2 and TRBJ1-4, with D tentatively TRBD1 (5 bases). Germline V lookup: CDR1 LGHNA, CDR2 YNFKEQ. The CDR3 sequence is 16 residues long. The CDR3 sequence: CSSSQETVKSNEKLFF. DNA for the CDR3: TGTTCCAGCAGCCAAGAGACAGTTAAGAGCAATGAAAAACTGTTTTTT.

This clonotype has more than one count but fewer than ten. V gene TRBV2 combines with J gene TRBJ1-5, with 9 bases matching TRBD1. In germline, CDR1 is SNHLY, CDR2 FYNNEI. This CDR3 is built from 15 residues. The trim removed 6 bases at V and 5 bases at J, leaving 8 bases unmatched. Here the CDR3 DNA reads TGTGCCAGCAGGGTCGGGACAGGGCCGCATCAGCCCCAGCATTTT. Protein: CASRVGTGPHQPQHF.

There are many counts of this clonotype. This chain links TRBV7-2 with TRBJ2-3; the D gene is possibly TRBD2 (7 bases). V was trimmed by 4 bases and J by 1 base, leaving 21 bases between them. CDR1 is SGHTA and CDR2 is FQGNSA in the germline V gene. CDR3 length: 18 amino acids. CDR3 protein: CASSSWGREGVRTDTQYF. For the CDR3, the DNA is TGTGCCAGCAGCTCCTGGGGGAGGGAGGGGGTACGCACAGATACGCAGTATTTT.

This clonotype was detected only a few times. The V call is TRBV7-8, the J call TRBJ1-5, with 8 bases fitting TRBD1. CDR3 length: 15 residues. The V and J ends lost 2 bases and 4 bases, in that order; junction bases with no gene match: 4. Germline CDR1 and CDR2: SGHVS and FQNEAQ. In DNA, the CDR3 is TGTGCCAGCAGCTTATTACAGGGGGATAATCAGCCCCAGCATTTT. Translated: CASSLLQGDNQPQHF.

This sequence joins TRBV7-2 and TRBJ2-7; 10 positions agree with TRBD2. This CDR3 comprises 21 residues. V trimming: 1 base; J trimming: 4 bases; junction bases outside the gene matches: 22. Looked up from germline, CDR1 is SGHTA and CDR2 is FQGNSA. CDR3 coding DNA: TGTGCCAGCAGCTTAGAAGCTGTGTACATGACTAGCGGGTACCACTTGTACGAGCAGTACTTC. It codes for CASSLEAVYMTSGYHLYEQYF.

The genes are TRBV4-1 and TRBJ2-3; unclear D gene. The CDR3 spans 16 residues. The germline V gene has CDR1 MGHRA and CDR2 YSYEKL. The V end was cut by 0 bases, the J end by 0 bases, with 10 bases between. CDR3 in DNA: TGCGCCAGCAGCCAAGAGACACTTAGTAGCACAGATACGCAGTATTTT. Translating gives CASSQETLSSTDTQYF.

The chain has TRBV6-1 and TRBJ2-7; the match to TRBD1 covers 7 bases. Germline CDR1 reads MNHNS; CDR2 reads SASEGT. The J segment lost 3 bases and the V segment lost 3 bases, leaving 5 bases of the junction unmatched. The CDR3 is 14 residues long. The CDR3 DNA reads TGTGCCAGCAGTGACAGGGGGAAAGACTACGAGCAGTACTTC. Protein product: CASSDRGKDYEQYF.

The J gene is TRBJ2-1, the V gene TRBV10-3, with 9 positions matching TRBD1. In germline, CDR1 is ENHRY, CDR2 SYGVKD. The CDR3 has 15 amino acids. The V gene end was trimmed by 5 bases and the J gene end by 5 bases; junction bases not matched to a gene: 7. The CDR3 protein is CAISPDRGGNNEQFF. Written as DNA, the CDR3 is TGTGCCATCAGTCCGGACAGGGGAGGGAACAATGAGCAGTTCTTC.